One sample yielded the 27 T cell receptor beta chains listed below, sequenced in a study of beta chain features in type 1 diabetes. Sequenced material consisted of expressed TCRB transcripts (all of the isolated RNA was reverse transcribed). The data were produced by immunoSEQ multiplex PCR, yet TCRdb's version contains in-frame clones alone and is incomplete. The repertoire has 300,000 to 400,000 clones, roughly 12% of them found once; the top ten carry around 0.02%. The specimen was naive CD4+ T cells from blood. The receptors stem from a man aged 18 to 30 in good health.

This clone came up a few times. The chain uses TRBV5-4 and TRBJ2-1; tentative D call: TRBD2 (6 bases). CDR3 length: 13 amino acids. The germline V gene has CDR1 SGHNT and CDR2 YYREEE (reference sequence). The ends were cut back, 5 bases at V and 2 bases at J, with 8 bases in the middle. The CDR3 loop is CASRREAYNEQFF. CDR3 coding DNA: TGTGCCAGCAGGAGGGAGGCCTACAATGAGCAGTTCTTC.

The chain employs TRBV7-2 and TRBJ1-3, with 10 nucleotides matching TRBD1. CDR1 and CDR2 (germline): SGHTA, FQGNSA. The length of the CDR3 is 16 residues. V trimming: 0 bases; J trimming: 4 bases; junction bases outside the gene matches: 3. In DNA form, the CDR3 reads TGTGCCAGCAGCTTAGCTGGGACAGGGGTCGGAAACACCATATATTTT. Protein product: CASSLAGTGVGNTIYF.

This clone was detected only a few times. The chain links TRBV5-6 to TRBJ2-4; maybe TRBD1 (6 bases). Trimming stripped 6 bases from V and 2 bases from J, with 12 bases between. CDR1 SGHDT and CDR2 YYEEEE come from the germline V gene. The CDR3 is 14 residues long. The CDR3 loop is CASTDGTTKNIQYF. CDR3 DNA: TGTGCCAGCACCGACGGGACAACCAAAAACATTCAGTACTTC.

There are a few counts of this clone. The chain joins TRBV18 to TRBJ2-1; 9 nucleotides match TRBD2. The CDR3 consists of 16 residues. In germline, CDR1 is KGHSH, CDR2 LQKENI. V was pared by 0 bases and J by 9 bases, with 9 bases of the junction left unmatched. CDR3: CASSPPMREGRGEQFF. In DNA, the CDR3 is TGTGCCAGCTCACCACCGATGCGGGAGGGCCGCGGTGAGCAGTTCTTC.

This clone was observed a few times. This chain uses TRBV7-2 with TRBJ2-3, with 10 bases matching TRBD2. The CDR3 spans 15 residues. The germline V gene encodes CDR1 SGHTA and CDR2 FQGNSA. Trimming took 2 bases from V and 6 from J; bases not matched to a gene: 5. The CDR3 DNA is TGTGCCAGCAGCTTAAAACTAGCGGGGCGGGATACGCAGTATTTT. Its protein product is CASSLKLAGRDTQYF.

This clone was seen more than once but under ten times. The chain recombines TRBV28 with TRBJ2-5; 10 bases line up with TRBD1. CDR1 and CDR2 (germline): MDHEN, SYDVKM. With 5 bases clipped from V and 4 bases from J, the junction kept 7 bases outside the gene matches. CDR3 size: 15 residues. The CDR3 here is CASSPRQGAGETQYF. The CDR3 DNA follows: TGTGCCAGCAGTCCACGACAGGGGGCGGGAGAGACCCAGTACTTC.

The chain combines TRBV18 with TRBJ1-5, with D tentatively TRBD1 (5 bases). This CDR3 comprises 13 residues. Germline V gene sequence: CDR1 KGHSH, CDR2 LQKENI. V was clipped by 2 bases and J by 15 bases, with 17 bases between them. The CDR3 reads CASSPEDGTIGHF. The CDR3 DNA reads as TGTGCCAGCTCACCAGAGGACGGGACTATCGGGCATTTT.

This clone was picked up a small number of times. The rearrangement uses TRBV6-5 and TRBJ2-7; TRBD2 is a possible D gene (5 bases). The V end was cut by 11 bases, the J end by 4 bases, with 12 bases between. Germline V lookup: CDR1 MNHEY, CDR2 SVGAGI. The CDR3 length is 11 residues. CDR3 sequence reads: CASGNWYEQYF. The CDR3 nucleotides read TGTGCCTCGGGGAACTGGTACGAGCAGTACTTC.

The chain links TRBV14 to TRBJ1-1; D not resolved. The CDR3 is made up of 15 amino acids. Germline V gene data show CDR1 as SGHDN and CDR2 as FVKESK. V lost 0 bases and J 3 bases, leaving 11 bases between the germline ends. The CDR3 protein is CASSQDEGVDTEAFF. As DNA, the CDR3 is TGTGCCAGCAGCCAAGATGAGGGAGTGGACACTGAAGCTTTCTTT.

In nucleotides, the CDR3 is TGTGCCAGCAGCTTAGGAGCTAGCGGGAGGGCAGGCTACGAGCAGTACTTC. It translates to CASSLGASGRAGYEQYF. The chain carries TRBV7-6 and TRBJ2-7; 12 nucleotides agree with TRBD2. The CDR3 contains 17 residues. The J segment lost 3 bases and the V segment lost 1 base, leaving 7 bases of the junction unmatched. Germline CDR1 and CDR2: SGHVS and FNYEAQ.

This chain links TRBV7-3 with TRBJ2-2; 15 nucleotides align to TRBD2. The CDR3 totals 18 residues. With V trimmed by 5 bases and J by 4 bases, 8 bases remained unmatched. Per the germline V gene, CDR1 is SGHTA and CDR2 is FQGTGA. The DNA for the CDR3 is TGTGCCAGCAGCCCTCCGGGACTAGCGGGAGGAGGCACCGGGGAGCTGTTTTTT. Translated, it gives CASSPPGLAGGGTGELFF. The whole variable domain, remainder taken from reference TRBV7-3 and TRBJ2-2, is GAGVSQTPSNKVTEKGKYVELRCDPISGHTALYWYRQSLGQGPEFLIYFQGTGAADDSGLPNDRFFAVRPEGSVSTLKIQRTERGDSAVYLCASSPPGLAGGGTGELFFGEGSRLTVL.

This clone has a handful of counts. The V gene is TRBV30, the J gene TRBJ2-7; TRBD2 aligns across 7 bases. This CDR3 contains 18 residues. The V segment lost 0 bases and the J segment 3 bases; nucleotides outside the gene matches: 17. Germline CDR1 is GTSNPN and CDR2 is SVGIG (reference sequence). This CDR3 is CAWSVPGTTTGLFYEQYF. CDR3 nucleotides: TGTGCCTGGAGTGTGCCCGGGACTACAACGGGCCTTTTCTACGAGCAGTACTTC.

In this sample, this clone turned up many times. V is TRBV29-1 and J is TRBJ2-3; D not certain. The germline V gene has CDR1 SQVTM and CDR2 ANQGSEA. The CDR3 sequence is 10 residues long. Trimming took off 5 bases at V and 5 bases at J, with 5 bases between the two ends. The CDR3: CSVREDTQYF. The CDR3 nucleotides are TGCAGCGTTCGAGAAGATACGCAGTATTTT.

The table lists this clone with a few counts. The CDR3 region has the DNA TGTGCCAGTAGGTGGGAGCCCACAGATACGCAGTATTTT. Its protein product is CASRWEPTDTQYF. The chain employs TRBV19 and TRBJ2-3; D perhaps matches TRBD2 (5 bases). Deletions cut 6 bases from V and 2 bases from J, with 9 bases between. Germline CDR1 is LNHDA and CDR2 is SQIVND (reference sequence). The CDR3 is made up of 13 amino acids.

A few counts support this clone. V is TRBV5-1 and J is TRBJ2-5; possible D gene TRBD2, 5 bases. The V end was cut by 2 bases, the J end by 5 bases, with 13 bases between. Germline values: CDR1 SGHRS, CDR2 YFSETQ. The CDR3 has 14 amino acids. CDR3 in DNA: TGCGCCAGCAGCTTTGCCGGGGTGGGGGAGACCCAGTACTTC. Encoded protein: CASSFAGVGETQYF.

The CDR3 DNA reads TGTGCCAGCAGCAATAAATCGGGACAGATTTATTTCTATGGCTACACCTTC. Translated: CASSNKSGQIYFYGYTF. The gene calls are TRBV21-1 and TRBJ1-2; the table's TRBD1 call for D was not verified on the DNA. TRBV21-1 is a listed pseudogene. The CDR3 sequence is 17 residues long.

V usage is TRBV7-2 and J usage is TRBJ2-1; 9 bases map to TRBD2. This CDR3 has 17 residues. V trimming: 6 bases; J trimming: 6 bases; junction bases outside the gene matches: 15. Germline V gene data show CDR1 as SGHTA and CDR2 as FQGNSA. The CDR3 DNA sequence: TGTGCCAGCAGTCGACGACTTCCGGGACTAGCTCCCAATGAGCAGTTCTTC. Translating it yields CASSRRLPGLAPNEQFF.

This clone was found once. The chain carries TRBV7-9 and TRBJ1-1; 7 nucleotides line up with TRBD1. The CDR3 runs 13 residues. The germline V gene has CDR1 SEHNR and CDR2 FQNEAQ (reference sequence). Trimming removed 4 bases from V and 10 bases from J; junction bases left unmatched: 9. The CDR3: CASSSRQGSPAFF. The CDR3, as DNA: TGTGCCAGCAGCTCCCGACAGGGTAGTCCAGCTTTCTTT.

This chain uses TRBV6-6 with TRBJ1-5; D call uncertain. Germline V CDR1 and CDR2: MNHNY, SVGAGI (reference sequence). The CDR3 extends over 13 amino acids. Trimming removed 2 bases at V and 4 bases at J, with 6 bases between. The CDR3 reads CASSYGGNQPQHF. Written as DNA, the CDR3 is TGTGCCAGCAGTTACGGAGGAAATCAGCCCCAGCATTTT.

This clone showed up just a few times. The chain is built from TRBV27 and TRBJ1-4; weak D call: TRBD1 (6 bases). Germline V gives CDR1 MNHEY, CDR2 SMNVEV (reference sequence). The CDR3 spans 13 residues. V lost 5 bases to trimming and J lost 8 bases, with 12 bases between them. The CDR3 DNA sequence: TGTGCCAGCAGTCCAGGGGACGGCGAAAAACTGTTTTTT. It specifies CASSPGDGEKLFF.

This clone has more than one count but fewer than ten. The rearrangement links TRBV4-3 to TRBJ1-2; 7 positions agree with TRBD1. The V gene's germline CDR1 is LGHNA and CDR2 YSLEER. The ends lost 0 bases at V and 4 bases at J; junction bases unmatched: 5. The CDR3 is 15 residues long. In DNA, the CDR3 is TGCGCCAGCAGCCAAGATTCAGGGGGGCTCTATGGCTACACCTTC. Residues: CASSQDSGGLYGYTF.

The chain carries TRBV7-9 and TRBJ1-3, with D unclear. The CDR3 contains 14 residues. CDR1 and CDR2 (germline): SEHNR, FQNEAQ (reference sequence). V lost 5 bases and J lost 0, with 8 bases in between. As DNA, the CDR3 is TGTGCCAGCAGCCGAGACTACTCTGGAAACACCATATATTTT. Translating it yields CASSRDYSGNTIYF.

The V call is TRBV5-1, the J call TRBJ1-1; possibly TRBD1 for D (6 bases). This CDR3 is built from 15 residues. Germline loops: CDR1 SGHRS, CDR2 YFSETQ. Trimming removed 3 bases from V and 1 base from J, with 13 bases in between. The CDR3 reads CASSSNRDPNTEAFF. CDR3 DNA sequence: TGCGCCAGCAGCTCTAACAGGGATCCGAACACTGAAGCTTTCTTT.

This chain connects TRBV6-6 to TRBJ2-7; 8 bases align to TRBD1. Germline V gene sequence: CDR1 MNHNY, CDR2 SVGAGI (reference sequence). The CDR3 is 14 residues long. V lost 6 bases, J lost 3 bases, and 7 bases stayed unmatched. CDR3 loop: CASRRDRTVYEQYF. The CDR3 DNA reads TGTGCCAGCAGACGGGACAGGACGGTCTACGAGCAGTACTTC.

The chain is built from TRBV7-2 and TRBJ2-7, with D possibly being TRBD2 (6 bases). Trimming stripped 1 base from V and 3 bases from J, with 13 bases between. There are 15 residues in the CDR3. Germline assignment: CDR1 SGHTA and CDR2 FQGNSA. Written as DNA, the CDR3 is TGTGCCAGCAGCTTAGGGGGGGAGGCGGGCTACGAGCAGTACTTC. Protein product: CASSLGGEAGYEQYF.

V and J are TRBV29-1 and TRBJ2-1; D perhaps matches TRBD2 (5 bases). The germline V and J ends were trimmed by 7 bases and 1 base, with 8 bases remaining between them. The germline V gene encodes CDR1 SQVTM and CDR2 ANQGSEA. CDR3 length: 12 amino acids. CDR3 sequence reads: CSAAGSYNEQFF. CDR3 coding DNA: TGCAGCGCCGCGGGTTCCTACAATGAGCAGTTCTTC.

The V call is TRBV7-2, the J call TRBJ2-7, with a tentative D call TRBD1 (6 bases). The germline V and J ends were trimmed by 5 bases and 4 bases, with 12 bases remaining between them. The V gene's germline CDR1 is SGHTA and CDR2 FQGNSA. There are 13 residues in the CDR3. CDR3 nucleotide sequence: TGTGCCAGCAGCCCCGGGACACCATACGAGCAGTACTTC. This sequence encodes CASSPGTPYEQYF.